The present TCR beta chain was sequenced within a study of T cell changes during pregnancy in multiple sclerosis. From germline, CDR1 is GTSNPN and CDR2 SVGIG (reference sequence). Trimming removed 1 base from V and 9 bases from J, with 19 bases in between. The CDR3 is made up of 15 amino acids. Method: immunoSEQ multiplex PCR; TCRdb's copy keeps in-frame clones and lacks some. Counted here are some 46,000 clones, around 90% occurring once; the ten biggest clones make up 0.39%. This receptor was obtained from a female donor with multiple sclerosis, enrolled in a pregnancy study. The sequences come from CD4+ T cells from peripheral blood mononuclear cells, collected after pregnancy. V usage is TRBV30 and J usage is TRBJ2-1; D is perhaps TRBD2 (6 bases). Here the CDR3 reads CAWSGLRGRGGEQFF. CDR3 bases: TGTGCCTGGAGTGGCCTCCGGGGTAGGGGAGGTGAGCAGTTCTTC.